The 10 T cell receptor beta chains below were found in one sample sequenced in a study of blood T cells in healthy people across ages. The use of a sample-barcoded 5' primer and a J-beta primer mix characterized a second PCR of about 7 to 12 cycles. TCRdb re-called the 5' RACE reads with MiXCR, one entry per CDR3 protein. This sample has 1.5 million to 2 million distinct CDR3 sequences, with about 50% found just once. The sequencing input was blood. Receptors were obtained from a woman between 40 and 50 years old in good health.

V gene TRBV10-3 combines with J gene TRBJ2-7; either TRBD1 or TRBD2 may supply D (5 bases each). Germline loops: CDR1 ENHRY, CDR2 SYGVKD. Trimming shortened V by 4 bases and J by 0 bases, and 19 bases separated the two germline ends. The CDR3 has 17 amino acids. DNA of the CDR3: TGTGCCATCAGTGGGTCGATTCTGGGGACGGGCTCCTACGAGCAGTACTTC. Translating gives CAISGSILGTGSYEQYF.

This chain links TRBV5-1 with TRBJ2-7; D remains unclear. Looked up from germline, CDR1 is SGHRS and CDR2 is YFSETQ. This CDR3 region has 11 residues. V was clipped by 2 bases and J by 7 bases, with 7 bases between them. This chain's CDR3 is CASSLQTEQYF. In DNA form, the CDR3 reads TGCGCCAGCAGCTTACAGACAGAGCAGTACTTC.

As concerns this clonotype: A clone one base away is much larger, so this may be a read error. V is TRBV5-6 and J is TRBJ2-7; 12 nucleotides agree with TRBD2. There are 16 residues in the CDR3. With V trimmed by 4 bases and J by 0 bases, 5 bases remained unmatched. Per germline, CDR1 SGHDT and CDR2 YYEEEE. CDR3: CASSAGLAGLSYEQYF. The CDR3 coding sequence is TGTGCCAGCAGCGCTGGACTAGCGGGGCTCTCCTACGAGCAGTACTTC.

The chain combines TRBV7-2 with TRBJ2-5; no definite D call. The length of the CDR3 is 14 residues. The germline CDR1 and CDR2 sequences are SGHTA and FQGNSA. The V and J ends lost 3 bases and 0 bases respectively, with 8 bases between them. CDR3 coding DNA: TGTGCCAGCAGCTTCAGAAAAGACCAAGAGACCCAGTACTTC. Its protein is CASSFRKDQETQYF.

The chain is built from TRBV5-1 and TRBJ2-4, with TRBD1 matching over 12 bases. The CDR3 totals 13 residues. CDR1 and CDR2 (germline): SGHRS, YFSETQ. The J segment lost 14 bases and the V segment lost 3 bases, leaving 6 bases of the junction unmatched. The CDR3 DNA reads TGCGCCAGCAGCTCTGCGGGACAGGGGGCCGAGTACTTC. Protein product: CASSSAGQGAEYF.

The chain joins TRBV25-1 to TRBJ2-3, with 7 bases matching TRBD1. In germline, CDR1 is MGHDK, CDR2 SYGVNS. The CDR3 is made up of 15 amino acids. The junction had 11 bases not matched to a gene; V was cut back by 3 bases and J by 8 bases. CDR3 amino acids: CASSDSGQPLGTQYF. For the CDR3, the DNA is TGTGCCAGCAGTGATTCGGGACAGCCTCTTGGTACGCAGTATTTT.

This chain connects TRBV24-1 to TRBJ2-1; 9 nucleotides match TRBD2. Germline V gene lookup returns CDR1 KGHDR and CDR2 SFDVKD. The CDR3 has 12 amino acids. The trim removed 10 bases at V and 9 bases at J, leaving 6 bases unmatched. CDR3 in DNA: TGTGCCACACGGAAAGCGGGGGGTGAGCAGTTCTTC. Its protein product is CATRKAGGEQFF.

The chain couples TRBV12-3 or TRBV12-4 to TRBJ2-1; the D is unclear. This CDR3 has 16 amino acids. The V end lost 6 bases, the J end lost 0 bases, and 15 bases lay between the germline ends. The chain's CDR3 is CASSYPQESSYNEQFF. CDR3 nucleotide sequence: TGTGCCAGCAGCTATCCCCAGGAAAGCTCCTACAATGAGCAGTTCTTC.

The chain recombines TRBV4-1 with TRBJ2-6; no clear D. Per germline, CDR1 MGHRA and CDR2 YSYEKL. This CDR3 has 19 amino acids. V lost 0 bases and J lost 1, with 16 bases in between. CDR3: CASSQDKVQVNSGANVLTF. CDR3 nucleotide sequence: TGCGCCAGCAGCCAAGATAAGGTGCAGGTTAATTCTGGGGCCAACGTCCTGACTTTC.

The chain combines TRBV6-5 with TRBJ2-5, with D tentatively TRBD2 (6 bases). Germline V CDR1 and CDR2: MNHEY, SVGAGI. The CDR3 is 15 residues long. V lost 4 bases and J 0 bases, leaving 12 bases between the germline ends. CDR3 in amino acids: CASSSIRDYQETQYF. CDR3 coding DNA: TGTGCCAGCAGTTCTATCAGGGACTACCAAGAGACCCAGTACTTC.